The subject of this entry is one T cell receptor (beta chain). Generated by immunoSEQ multiplex PCR, the TCRdb table keeps only in-frame clones and is missing some. The sample contains fewer than 60,000 clones, approximately 90% of which appear only once. The data are from a study of T cell changes during pregnancy in multiple sclerosis. V lost 5 bases to trimming and J lost 1 base; unmatched junction nucleotides: 5. The CDR3 runs to 16 residues. CDR1 LNHDA and CDR2 SQIVND come from the germline V gene (reference sequence). The chain couples TRBV19 to TRBJ2-7; 13 bases agree with TRBD2. This receptor was taken from a female donor in good health, enrolled as a control in a pregnancy study. Material: peripheral blood, obtained after pregnancy. CDR3 bases: TGTGCCAGTAGTCCTCGGGGACTAGCGGGGTCCTACGAGCAGTACTTC. Translation: CASSPRGLAGSYEQYF. Using reference TRBV19 and TRBJ2-7 for the parts outside the CDR3, the full variable domain is DGGITQSPKYLFRKEGQNVTLSCEQNLNHDAMYWYRQDPGQGLRLIYYSQIVNDFQKGDIAEGYSVSREKKESFPLTVTSAQKNPTAFYLCASSPRGLAGSYEQYFGPGTRLTVT.